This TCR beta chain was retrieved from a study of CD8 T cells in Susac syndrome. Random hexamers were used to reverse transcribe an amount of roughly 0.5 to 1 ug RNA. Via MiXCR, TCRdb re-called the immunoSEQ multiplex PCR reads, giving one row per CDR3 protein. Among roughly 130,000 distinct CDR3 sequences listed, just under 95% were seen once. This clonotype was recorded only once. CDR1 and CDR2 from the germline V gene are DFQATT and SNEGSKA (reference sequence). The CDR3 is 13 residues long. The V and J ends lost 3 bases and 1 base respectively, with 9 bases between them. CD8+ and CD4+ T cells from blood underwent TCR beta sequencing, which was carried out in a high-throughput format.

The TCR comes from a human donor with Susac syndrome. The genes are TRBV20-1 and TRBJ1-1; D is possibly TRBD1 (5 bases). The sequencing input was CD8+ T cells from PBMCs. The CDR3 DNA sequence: TGCAGTGCTAGTGCAACAGGGAACACTGAAGCTTTCTTT. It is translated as CSASATGNTEAFF.